This TCR beta chain was sequenced for a study of T cell responses to AZD1222 COVID-19 vaccine (dated by TCRdb to the early 2020s). Looking at the study overall: AZD1222 recipients with second doses at about 4 weeks or about 12 weeks were pooled, because spike-specific TCR depth and breadth did not differ between schedules. TCR sequencing covered over 230 trial participants: 200 to 220 given two doses of AZD1222 and around 26 given two doses of MenACWY control vaccine. Trial participants were enrolled by age into 18-55, 56-69 and 70-plus year subgroups, with 148, 28 and 57 TCR-sequenced participants respectively. Findings and caveats that apply to the study as a whole: In the small 56-69-year group, the increase in depth fell short of significance, most likely because of low power. Conclusions about previously exposed vaccinees are limited, since just a handful of AZD1222 recipients were seropositive for SARS-CoV-2 at baseline. Participants were mostly white British and included more females than males, and it was suggested by the authors that clonal diversity may have been underestimated. Reportedly, close to half of the unique spike-specific TCRs recognized epitopes lying outside the regions that are mutated in the B.1.351 and B.1.1.7 variants. After two AZD1222 doses, spike-specific TCR breadth and depth were significantly higher than at day 0 and than in MenACWY recipients. Because no day 14 peak-response samples were available, repertoires were characterized only after the peak T cell response. Vaccine-associated CD4 TCRs spanned the whole spike protein, with dominant responses in regions 160-218 and 743-854.

The time point label for this specimen denotes: baseline before first vaccination. Vaccinee samples came from UK trials COV001 and COV002, including a single-blind randomized controlled phase 2/3 trial of AZD1222 (ChAdOx1 nCoV-19) in healthy adults. For TCRbeta chain sequencing, PBMC samples were collected from trial participants at day 0 and at day 28 after the second dose. The CDR3 regions of human TCRbeta chains were analyzed by immunosequencing. Processing in the source paper ran as follows. Repertoire TCRs were matched against a reference library of SARS-CoV-2-specific TCRs generated with the MIRA antigen-specificity platform. Breadth meant the fraction of unique TCRs that were SARS-CoV-2-associated, whereas depth meant the fraction of total T cells that were SARS-CoV-2-associated. Each spike-specific TCR was assigned to its reactive spike region and to a CD4 or CD8 class using the MIRA data. Log10-transformed breadth and depth values were compared by one-way ANOVA with Sidak's multiple comparisons tests. TCRdb's version of the immuneACCESS table is confined to in-frame rearrangements and falls short of the full clone set. An unresolved V gene accounts for under half of the shortfall where checked; the remainder is of unknown origin. Clone size and the V and J calls come from that table; the DNA yielded D and trimming. This sample is represented by 97,000 or so clones; more than 75% of them were singletons. 2.8% of the sample is in the top ten clones.

Trimming removed 3 bases from V and 5 bases from J, leaving 11 bases between the germline ends. From cysteine to phenylalanine, the CDR3 is 13 amino acids long. Only the CDR3 portion is preserved as DNA: 39 bases, with reading frame beginning at the first base. CDR1 and CDR2 were assigned from the germline V gene as SQVTM and ANQGSEA. Concerning this clone itself: Its cognate antigen has yet to be identified. Nothing much larger sits one base from this clone, and base qualities are not available.

Sequences were derived from peripheral blood, sampled on day 0 of AZD1222 vaccination. The sequence derives from an adult in good health. The rearranged segments are TRBV29-1 and TRBJ1-5; a tentative D call is TRBD1 (5 bases match). The CDR3 corresponds to CSVETVRDQPQHF. The nucleotides are TGCAGCGTTGAGACAGTCCGTGATCAGCCCCAGCATTTT.